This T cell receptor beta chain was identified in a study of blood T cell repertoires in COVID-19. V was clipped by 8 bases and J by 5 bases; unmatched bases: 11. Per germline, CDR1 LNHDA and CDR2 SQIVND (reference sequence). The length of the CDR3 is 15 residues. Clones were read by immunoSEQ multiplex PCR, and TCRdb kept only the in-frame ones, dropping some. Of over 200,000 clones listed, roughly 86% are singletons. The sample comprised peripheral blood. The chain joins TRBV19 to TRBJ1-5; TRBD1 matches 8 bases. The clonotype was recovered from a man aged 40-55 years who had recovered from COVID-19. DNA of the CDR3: TGTGCCAGTCGCAGGGGGCAATTTCAGGATCAGCCCCAGCATTTT. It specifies CASRRGQFQDQPQHF. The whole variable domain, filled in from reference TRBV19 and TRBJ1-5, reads DGGITQSPKYLFRKEGQNVTLSCEQNLNHDAMYWYRQDPGQGLRLIYYSQIVNDFQKGDIAEGYSVSREKKESFPLTVTSAQKNPTAFYLCASRRGQFQDQPQHFGDGTRLSIL.